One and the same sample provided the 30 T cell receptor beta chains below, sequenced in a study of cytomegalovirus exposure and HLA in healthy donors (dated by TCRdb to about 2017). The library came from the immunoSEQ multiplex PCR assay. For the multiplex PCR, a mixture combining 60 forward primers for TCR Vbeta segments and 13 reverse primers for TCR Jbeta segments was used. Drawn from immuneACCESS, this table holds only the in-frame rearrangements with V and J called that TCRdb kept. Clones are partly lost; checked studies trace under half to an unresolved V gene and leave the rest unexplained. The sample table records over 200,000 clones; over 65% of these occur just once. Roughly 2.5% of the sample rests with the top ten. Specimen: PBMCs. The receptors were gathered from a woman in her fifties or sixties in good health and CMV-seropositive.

CDR3 region: CASSRTSGFSSGELFF. For the CDR3, the DNA is TGTGCCAGCAGCCGGACTAGCGGATTTAGCAGCGGGGAGCTGTTTTTT. This chain connects TRBV11-3 to TRBJ2-2; 10 bases map to TRBD2. CDR3 size: 16 residues. CDR1 and CDR2 from the germline V gene are SGHNT and YENEEA. With V trimmed by 5 bases and J by 7 bases, 10 bases remained unmatched.

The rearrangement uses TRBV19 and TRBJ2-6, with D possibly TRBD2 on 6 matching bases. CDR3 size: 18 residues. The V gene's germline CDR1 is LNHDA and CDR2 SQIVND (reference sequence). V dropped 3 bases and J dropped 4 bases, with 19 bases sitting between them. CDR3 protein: CASSIGWLGDSGANVLTF. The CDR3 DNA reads TGTGCCAGTAGTATTGGGTGGTTAGGGGACTCCGGGGCCAACGTCCTGACTTTC.

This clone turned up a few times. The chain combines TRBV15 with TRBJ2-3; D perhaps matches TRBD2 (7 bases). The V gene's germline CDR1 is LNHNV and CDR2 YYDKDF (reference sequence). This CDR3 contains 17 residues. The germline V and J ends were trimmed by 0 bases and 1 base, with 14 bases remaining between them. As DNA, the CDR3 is TGTGCCACCAGCAGAGACCCCCCGGGGGGCGGCACAGATACGCAGTATTTT. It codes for CATSRDPPGGGTDTQYF.

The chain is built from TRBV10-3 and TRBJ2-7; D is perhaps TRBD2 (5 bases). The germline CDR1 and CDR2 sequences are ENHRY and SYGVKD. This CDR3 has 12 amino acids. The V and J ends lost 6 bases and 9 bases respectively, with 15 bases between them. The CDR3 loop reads CAIRTAGEGQYF. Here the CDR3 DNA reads TGTGCCATCAGGACCGCCGGTGAGGGGCAGTACTTC.

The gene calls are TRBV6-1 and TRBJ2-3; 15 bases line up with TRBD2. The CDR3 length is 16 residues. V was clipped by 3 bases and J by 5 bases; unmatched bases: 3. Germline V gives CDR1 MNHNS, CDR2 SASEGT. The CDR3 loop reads CASSDPGLAGGDTQYF. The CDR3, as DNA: TGTGCCAGCAGTGACCCGGGACTAGCGGGAGGAGATACGCAGTATTTT.

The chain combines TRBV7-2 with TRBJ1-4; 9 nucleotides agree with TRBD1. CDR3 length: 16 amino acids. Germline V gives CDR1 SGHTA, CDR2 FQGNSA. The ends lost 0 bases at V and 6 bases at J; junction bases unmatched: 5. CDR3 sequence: CASSLAPGQGHEKLFF. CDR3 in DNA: TGTGCCAGCAGCTTAGCCCCGGGACAGGGACATGAAAAACTGTTTTTT.

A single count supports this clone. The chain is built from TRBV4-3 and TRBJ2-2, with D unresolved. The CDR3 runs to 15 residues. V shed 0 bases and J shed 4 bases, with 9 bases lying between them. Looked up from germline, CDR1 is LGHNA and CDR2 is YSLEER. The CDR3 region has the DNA TGCGCCAGCAGCCAAGATTACAGCCTCACCGGGGAGCTGTTTTTT. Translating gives CASSQDYSLTGELFF.

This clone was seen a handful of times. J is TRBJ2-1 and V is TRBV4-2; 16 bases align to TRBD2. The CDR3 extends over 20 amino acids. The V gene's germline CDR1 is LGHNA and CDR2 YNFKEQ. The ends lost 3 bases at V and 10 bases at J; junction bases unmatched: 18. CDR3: CASSHGVPGLAGGPLNEQFF. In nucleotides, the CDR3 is TGTGCCAGCAGCCATGGCGTCCCGGGACTAGCGGGGGGGCCTTTGAACGAGCAGTTCTTC.

The CDR3 DNA follows: TGTGCCAGTGGACAGTTGAACACTGAAGCTTTCTTT. It specifies CASGQLNTEAFF. The V and J genes are TRBV19 and TRBJ1-1; maybe TRBD1 (6 bases). Trimming pared 8 bases from V and 0 bases from J, leaving 7 bases between. Germline CDR1 LNHDA, CDR2 SQIVND (reference sequence). This CDR3 spans 12 amino acids.

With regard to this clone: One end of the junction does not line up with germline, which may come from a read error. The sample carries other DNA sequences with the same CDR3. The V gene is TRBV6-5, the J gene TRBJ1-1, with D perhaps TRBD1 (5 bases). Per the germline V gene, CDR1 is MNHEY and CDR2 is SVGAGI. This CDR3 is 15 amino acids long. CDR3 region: CASSPYPLGHTEAFF. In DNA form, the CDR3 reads TGTGCCAGCAGTCCTTATCCTTTGGGGCACACTGAAGCCTTCTTT.

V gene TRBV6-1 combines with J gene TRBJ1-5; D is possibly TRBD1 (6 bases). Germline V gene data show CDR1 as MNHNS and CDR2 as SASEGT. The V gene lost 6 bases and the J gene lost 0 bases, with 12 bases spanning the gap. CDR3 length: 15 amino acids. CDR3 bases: TGTGCCAGCAGCCGACAGGTGGATAGCAATCAGCCCCAGCATTTT. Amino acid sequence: CASSRQVDSNQPQHF.

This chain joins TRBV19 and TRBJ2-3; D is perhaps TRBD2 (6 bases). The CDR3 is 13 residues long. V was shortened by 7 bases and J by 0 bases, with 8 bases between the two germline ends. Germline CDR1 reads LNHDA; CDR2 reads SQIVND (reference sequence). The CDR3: CASTAGSTDTQYF. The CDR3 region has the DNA TGTGCCAGTACCGCGGGGAGCACAGATACGCAGTATTTT.

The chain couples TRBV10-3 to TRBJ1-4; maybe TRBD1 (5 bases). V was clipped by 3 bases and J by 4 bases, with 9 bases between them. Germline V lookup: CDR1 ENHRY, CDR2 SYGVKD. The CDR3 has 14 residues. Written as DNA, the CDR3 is TGTGCCATCAGTGATGAAAGGGGTAATGAAAAACTGTTTTTT. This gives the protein CAISDERGNEKLFF.

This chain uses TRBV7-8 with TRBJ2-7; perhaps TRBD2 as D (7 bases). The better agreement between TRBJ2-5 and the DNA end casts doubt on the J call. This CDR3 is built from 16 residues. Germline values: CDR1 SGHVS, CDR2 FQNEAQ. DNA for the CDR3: TGTGCCAGCAGCTTACGGGGGGCGGGGAACCAAGAGACCCAGTACTTC. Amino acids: CASSLRGAGNQETQYF.

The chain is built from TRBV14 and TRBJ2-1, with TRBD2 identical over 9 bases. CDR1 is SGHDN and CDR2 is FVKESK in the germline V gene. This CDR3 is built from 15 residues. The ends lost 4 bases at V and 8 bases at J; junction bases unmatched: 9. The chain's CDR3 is CASSRAGGFGDEQFF. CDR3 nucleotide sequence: TGTGCCAGCAGCCGGGCGGGAGGGTTTGGAGATGAGCAGTTCTTC.

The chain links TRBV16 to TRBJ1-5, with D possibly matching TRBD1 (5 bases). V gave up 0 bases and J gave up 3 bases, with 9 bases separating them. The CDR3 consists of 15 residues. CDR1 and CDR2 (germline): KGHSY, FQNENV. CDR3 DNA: TGTGCCAGCAGCCAATCAGGAGGGGTCAATCAGCCCCAGCATTTT. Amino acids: CASSQSGGVNQPQHF.

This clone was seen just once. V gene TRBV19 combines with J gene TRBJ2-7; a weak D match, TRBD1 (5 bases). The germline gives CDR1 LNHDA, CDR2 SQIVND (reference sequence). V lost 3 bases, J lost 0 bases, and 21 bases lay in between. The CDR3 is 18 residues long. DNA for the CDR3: TGTGCCAGTAGTATTTTCGAGACAGTGGATCTACTCTCCTACGAGCAGTACTTC. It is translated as CASSIFETVDLLSYEQYF.

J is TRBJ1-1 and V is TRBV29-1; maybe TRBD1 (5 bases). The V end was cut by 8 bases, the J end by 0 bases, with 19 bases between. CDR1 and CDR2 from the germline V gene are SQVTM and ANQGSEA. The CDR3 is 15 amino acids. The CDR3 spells CSRAGGRYVNTEAFF. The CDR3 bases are TGCAGCCGTGCCGGGGGAAGATACGTGAACACTGAAGCTTTCTTT. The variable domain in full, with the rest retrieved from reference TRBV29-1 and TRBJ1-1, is SAVISQKPSRDICQRGTSLTIQCQVDSQVTMMFWYRQQPGQSLTLIATANQGSEATYESGFVIDKFPISRPNLTFSTLTVSNMSPEDSSIYLCSRAGGRYVNTEAFFGQGTRLTVV.

The CDR3 sequence: CASSPRLAGGRQETQYF. CDR3 DNA sequence: TGTGCCAGCAGCCCTCGACTAGCCGGGGGGAGACAAGAGACCCAGTACTTC. The V and J genes are TRBV5-4 and TRBJ2-5, with 7 nucleotides matching TRBD2. The CDR3 runs to 17 residues. J was trimmed by 2 bases and V by 4 bases; bases with no gene match: 14. Germline V gene data show CDR1 as SGHNT and CDR2 as YYREEE (reference sequence).

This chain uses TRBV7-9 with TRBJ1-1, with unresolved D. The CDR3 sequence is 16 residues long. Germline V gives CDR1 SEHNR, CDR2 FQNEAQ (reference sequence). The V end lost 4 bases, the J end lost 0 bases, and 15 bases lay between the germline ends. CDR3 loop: CASSSPQTAMNTEAFF. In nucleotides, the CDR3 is TGTGCCAGCAGCTCTCCTCAAACAGCCATGAACACTGAAGCTTTCTTT.

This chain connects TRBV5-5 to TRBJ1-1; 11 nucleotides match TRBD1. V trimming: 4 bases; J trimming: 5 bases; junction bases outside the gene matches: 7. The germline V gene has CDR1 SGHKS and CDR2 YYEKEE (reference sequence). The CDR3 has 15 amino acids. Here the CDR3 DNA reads TGTGCCAGCAGCACGCCGGGACAGGGGGAGACTGAAGCTTTCTTT. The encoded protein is CASSTPGQGETEAFF.

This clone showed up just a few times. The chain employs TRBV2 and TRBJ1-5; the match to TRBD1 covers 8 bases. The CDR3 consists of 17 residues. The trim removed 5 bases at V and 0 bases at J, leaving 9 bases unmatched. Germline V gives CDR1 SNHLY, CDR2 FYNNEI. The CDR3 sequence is CASSYTGTGHSNQPQHF. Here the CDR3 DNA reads TGTGCCAGCAGTTACACCGGGACAGGACATAGCAATCAGCCCCAGCATTTT.

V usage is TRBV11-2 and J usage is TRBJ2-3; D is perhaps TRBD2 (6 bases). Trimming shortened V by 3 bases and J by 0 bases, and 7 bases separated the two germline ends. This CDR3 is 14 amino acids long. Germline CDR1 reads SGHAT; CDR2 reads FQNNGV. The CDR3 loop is CASSFSGSTDTQYF. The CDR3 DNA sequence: TGTGCCAGCAGCTTCAGCGGGAGCACAGATACGCAGTATTTT.

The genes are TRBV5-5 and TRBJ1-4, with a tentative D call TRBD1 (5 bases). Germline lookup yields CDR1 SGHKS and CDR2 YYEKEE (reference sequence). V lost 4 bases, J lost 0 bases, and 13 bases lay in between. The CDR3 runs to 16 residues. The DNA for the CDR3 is TGTGCCAGCAGCCTCGTGGGGCCTGCAACTAATGAAAAACTGTTTTTT. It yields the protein CASSLVGPATNEKLFF.

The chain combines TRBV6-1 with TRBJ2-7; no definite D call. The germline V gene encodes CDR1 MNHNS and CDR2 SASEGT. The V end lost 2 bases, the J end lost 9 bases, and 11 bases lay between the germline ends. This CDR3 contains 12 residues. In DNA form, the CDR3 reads TGTGCCAGCAGTGAAACTATTTTTGGGCAGTACTTC. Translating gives CASSETIFGQYF.

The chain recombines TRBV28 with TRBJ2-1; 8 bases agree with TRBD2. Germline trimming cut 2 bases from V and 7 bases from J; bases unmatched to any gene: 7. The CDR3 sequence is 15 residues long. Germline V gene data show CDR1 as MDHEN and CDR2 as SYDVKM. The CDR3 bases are TGTGCCAGCAGTTTAGCGGGGCGCGGGAGGAATGAGCAGTTCTTC. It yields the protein CASSLAGRGRNEQFF.

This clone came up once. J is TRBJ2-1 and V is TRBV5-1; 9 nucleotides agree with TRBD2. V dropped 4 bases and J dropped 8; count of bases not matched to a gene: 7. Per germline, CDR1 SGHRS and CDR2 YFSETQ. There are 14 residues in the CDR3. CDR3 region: CASSRGLAQDEQFF. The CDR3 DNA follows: TGCGCCAGCAGCCGAGGACTAGCGCAGGATGAGCAGTTCTTC.

The CDR3 region is CASSAPGQNYGYTF. The CDR3 nucleotides read TGTGCCAGCAGTGCCCCGGGACAGAACTATGGCTACACCTTC. V is TRBV6-1 and J is TRBJ1-2, with TRBD1 identical over 7 bases. The CDR3 spans 14 residues. Germline values: CDR1 MNHNS, CDR2 SASEGT. Germline trimming cut 4 bases from V and 2 bases from J; bases unmatched to any gene: 4.

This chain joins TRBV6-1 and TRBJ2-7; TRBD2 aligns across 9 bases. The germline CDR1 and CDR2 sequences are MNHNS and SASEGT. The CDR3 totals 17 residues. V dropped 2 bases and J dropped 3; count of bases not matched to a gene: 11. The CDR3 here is CASSEKWASGTGYEQYF. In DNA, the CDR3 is TGTGCCAGCAGTGAAAAGTGGGCTAGCGGGACCGGCTACGAGCAGTACTTC.

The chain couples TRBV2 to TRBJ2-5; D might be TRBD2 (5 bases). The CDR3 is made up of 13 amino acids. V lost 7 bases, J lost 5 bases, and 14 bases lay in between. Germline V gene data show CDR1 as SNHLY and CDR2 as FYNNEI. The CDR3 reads CASTTVGGETQYF. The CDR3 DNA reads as TGTGCCAGCACCACGGTAGGCGGGGAGACCCAGTACTTC.